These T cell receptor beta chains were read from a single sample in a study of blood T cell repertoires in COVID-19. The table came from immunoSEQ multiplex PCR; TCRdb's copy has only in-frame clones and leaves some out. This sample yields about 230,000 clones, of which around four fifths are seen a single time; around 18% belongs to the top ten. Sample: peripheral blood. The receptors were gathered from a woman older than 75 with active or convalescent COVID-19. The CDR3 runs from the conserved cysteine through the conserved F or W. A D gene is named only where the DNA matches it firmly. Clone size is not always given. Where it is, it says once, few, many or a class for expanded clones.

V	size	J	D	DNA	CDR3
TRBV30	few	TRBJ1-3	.	TGTGCCTGGAGTCGAAGCGGATCGTGGGGGGCTGGAAACACCATATATTTT	CAWSRSGSWGAGNTIYF
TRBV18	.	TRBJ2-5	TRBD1	TGTGCCAGCTCACCCGGGACAGGAGTTCGAGAGACCCAGTACTTC	CASSPGTGVRETQYF
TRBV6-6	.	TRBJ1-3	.	TGTGCCAGCAGTCGAAACTCGGGACACCCAAAACCCTCTGGAAACACCATATATTTT	CASSRNSGHPKPSGNTIYF
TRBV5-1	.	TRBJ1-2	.	TGCGCCAGCAGCTTCAGTAACTATGGCTACACCTTC	CASSFSNYGYTF
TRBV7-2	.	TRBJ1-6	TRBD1	TGTGCCAGCAGCTCCGACAGGGCCAGTAATTCACCCCTCCACTTT	CASSSDRASNSPLHF
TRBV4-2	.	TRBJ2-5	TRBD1	TGTGCCAGCAGCCAACTGGGGAGCACAGGGGGCGCCGGGGGAGAGACCCAGTACTTC	CASSQLGSTGGAGGETQYF
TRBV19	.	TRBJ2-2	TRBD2	TGTGCCAGTAGTATAGAGTTCCGGACTAGTCCCGGGGAGCTGTTTTTT	CASSIEFRTSPGELFF
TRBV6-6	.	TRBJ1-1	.	TGTGCCAGCAGTTACTCGGGGGCGGCGAACACTGAAGCTTTCTTT	CASSYSGAANTEAFF
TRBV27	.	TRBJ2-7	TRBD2	TGTGCCAGCCGTCTGATAGCGGGGGGGTCCTACGAGCAGTACTTC	CASRLIAGGSYEQYF
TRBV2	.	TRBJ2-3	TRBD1	TGTGCCAGCAGGAGGGACAGCAGCACAGATACGCAGTATTTT	CASRRDSSTDTQYF
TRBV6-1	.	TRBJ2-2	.	TGTGCCACAACAGACACCGGGGAGCTGTTTTTT	CATTDTGELFF
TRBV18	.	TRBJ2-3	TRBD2	TGTGCCAGCTCACTCAAGACTAGCGGGAAGTTCGATACGCAGTATTTT	CASSLKTSGKFDTQYF
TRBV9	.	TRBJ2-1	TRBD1	TGTGCCAGCAGCGTAGCTCCGGGACAGGGGAATGAGCAGTTCTTC	CASSVAPGQGNEQFF